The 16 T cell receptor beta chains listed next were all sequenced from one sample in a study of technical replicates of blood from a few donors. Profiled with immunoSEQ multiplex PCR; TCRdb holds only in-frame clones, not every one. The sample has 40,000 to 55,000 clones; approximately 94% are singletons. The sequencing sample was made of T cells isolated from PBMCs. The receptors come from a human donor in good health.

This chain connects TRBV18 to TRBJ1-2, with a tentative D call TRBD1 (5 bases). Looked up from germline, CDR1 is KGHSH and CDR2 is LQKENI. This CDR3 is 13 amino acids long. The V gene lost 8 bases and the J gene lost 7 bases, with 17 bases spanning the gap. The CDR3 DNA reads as TGTGCCAGCGTAGGACGCCGGGGGGGTGGCTACACCTTC. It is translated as CASVGRRGGGYTF. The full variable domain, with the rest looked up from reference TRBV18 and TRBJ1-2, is NAGVMQNPRHLVRRRGQEARLRCSPMKGHSHVYWYRQLPEEGLKFMVYLQKENIIDESGMPKERFSAEFPKEGPSILRIQQVVRGDSAAYFCASVGRRGGGYTFGSGTRLTVV.

CDR3 DNA sequence: TGTGCCAGTAACGGGCGAGACAGCCGTTCCTACGAGCAGTACTTC. Translated, it gives CASNGRDSRSYEQYF. This sequence joins TRBV19 and TRBJ2-7, with D tentatively TRBD1 (5 bases). The V gene lost 7 bases and the J gene lost 1 base, with 17 bases spanning the gap. The germline V gene encodes CDR1 LNHDA and CDR2 SQIVND (reference sequence). This CDR3 has 15 amino acids.

Here the CDR3 reads CASASGGHDEQYF. CDR3 sequence (DNA): TGTGCCAGCGCCTCCGGGGGGCATGACGAGCAGTACTTC. This rearrangement joins TRBV5-4 to TRBJ2-7; D is possibly TRBD2 (7 bases). This CDR3 region has 13 residues. CDR1 is SGHNT and CDR2 is YYREEE in the germline V gene (reference sequence). V shed 7 bases and J shed 5 bases, with 16 bases lying between them.

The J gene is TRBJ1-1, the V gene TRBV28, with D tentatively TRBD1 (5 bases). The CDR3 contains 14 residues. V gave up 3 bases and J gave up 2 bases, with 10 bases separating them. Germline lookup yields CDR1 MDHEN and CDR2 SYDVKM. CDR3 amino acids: CASSFGGANTEAFF. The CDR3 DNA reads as TGTGCCAGCAGTTTTGGAGGGGCAAACACTGAAGCTTTCTTT. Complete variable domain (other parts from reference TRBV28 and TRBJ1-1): DVKVTQSSRYLVKRTGEKVFLECVQDMDHENMFWYRQDPGLGLRLIYFSYDVKMKEKGDIPEGYSVSREKKERFSLILESASTNQTSMYLCASSFGGANTEAFFGQGTRLTVV.

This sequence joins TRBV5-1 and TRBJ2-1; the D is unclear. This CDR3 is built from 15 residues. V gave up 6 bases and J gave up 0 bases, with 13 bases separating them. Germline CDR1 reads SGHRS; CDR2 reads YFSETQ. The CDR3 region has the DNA TGCGCCAGCACTTGGCAATCTAGCTCCTACAATGAGCAGTTCTTC. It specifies CASTWQSSSYNEQFF.

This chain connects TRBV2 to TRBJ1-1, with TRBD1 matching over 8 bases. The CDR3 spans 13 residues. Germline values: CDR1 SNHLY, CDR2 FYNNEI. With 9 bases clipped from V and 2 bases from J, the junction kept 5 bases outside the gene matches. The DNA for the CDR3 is TGTGCCAGACCGGGACAGGTAAACACTGAAGCTTTCTTT. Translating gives CARPGQVNTEAFF.

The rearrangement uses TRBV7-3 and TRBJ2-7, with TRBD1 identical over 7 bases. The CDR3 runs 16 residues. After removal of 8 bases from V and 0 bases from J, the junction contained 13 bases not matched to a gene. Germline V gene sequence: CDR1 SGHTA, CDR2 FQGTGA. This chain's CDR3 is CASPFMSTGHSYEQYF. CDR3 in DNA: TGTGCCAGCCCCTTCATGTCGACAGGGCACTCCTACGAGCAGTACTTC.

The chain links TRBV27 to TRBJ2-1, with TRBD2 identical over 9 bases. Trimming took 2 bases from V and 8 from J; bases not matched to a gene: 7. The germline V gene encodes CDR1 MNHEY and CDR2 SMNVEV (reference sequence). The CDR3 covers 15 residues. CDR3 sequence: CASSLIAGVSHEQFF. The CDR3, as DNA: TGTGCCAGCAGTTTAATAGCGGGAGTGTCGCATGAGCAGTTCTTC.

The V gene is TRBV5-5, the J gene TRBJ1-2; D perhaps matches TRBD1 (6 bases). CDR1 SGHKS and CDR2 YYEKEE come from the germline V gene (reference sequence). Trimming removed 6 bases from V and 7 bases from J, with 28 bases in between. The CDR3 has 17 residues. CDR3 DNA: TGTGCCAGCACCATACACCCCCTGACAGGCTCTAGTGTTGGCTACACCTTC. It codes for CASTIHPLTGSSVGYTF.

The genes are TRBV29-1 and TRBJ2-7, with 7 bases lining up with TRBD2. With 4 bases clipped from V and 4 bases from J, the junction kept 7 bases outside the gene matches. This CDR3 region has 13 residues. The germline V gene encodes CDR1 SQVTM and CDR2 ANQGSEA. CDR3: CSVAGGRSYEQYF. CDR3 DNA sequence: TGCAGCGTTGCGGGCGGGAGATCGTACGAGCAGTACTTC.

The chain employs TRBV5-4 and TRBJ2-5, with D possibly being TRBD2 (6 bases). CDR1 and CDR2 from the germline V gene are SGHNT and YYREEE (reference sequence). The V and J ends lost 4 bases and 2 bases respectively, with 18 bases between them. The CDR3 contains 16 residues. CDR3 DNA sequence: TGTGCCAGCAGCCCTGGGGTCCTTCGGGGGCAAGAGACCCAGTACTTC. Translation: CASSPGVLRGQETQYF.

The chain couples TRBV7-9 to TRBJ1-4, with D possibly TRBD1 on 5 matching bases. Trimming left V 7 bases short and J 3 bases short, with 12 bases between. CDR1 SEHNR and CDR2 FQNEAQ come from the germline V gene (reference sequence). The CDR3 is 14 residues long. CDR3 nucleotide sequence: TGTGCCAGCACCCCGGGGGGGTCTAATGAAAAACTGTTTTTT. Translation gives CASTPGGSNEKLFF.

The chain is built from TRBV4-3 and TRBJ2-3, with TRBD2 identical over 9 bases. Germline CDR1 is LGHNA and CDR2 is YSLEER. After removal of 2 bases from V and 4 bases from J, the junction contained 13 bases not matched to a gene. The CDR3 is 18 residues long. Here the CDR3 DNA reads TGCGCCAGCAGCCAAATGATCATTAGCGGGAGATATGCAGATACGCAGTATTTT. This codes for CASSQMIISGRYADTQYF.

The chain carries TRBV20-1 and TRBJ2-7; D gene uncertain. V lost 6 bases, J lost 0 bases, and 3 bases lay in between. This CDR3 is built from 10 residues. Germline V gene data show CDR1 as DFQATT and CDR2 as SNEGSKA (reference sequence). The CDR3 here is CSARSYEQYF. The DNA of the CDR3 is TGCAGTGCCCGCTCCTACGAGCAGTACTTC.

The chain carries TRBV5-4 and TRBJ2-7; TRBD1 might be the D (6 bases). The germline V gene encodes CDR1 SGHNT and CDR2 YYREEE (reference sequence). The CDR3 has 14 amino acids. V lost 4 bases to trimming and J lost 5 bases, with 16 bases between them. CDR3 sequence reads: CASSDGQPGNEQYF. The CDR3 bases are TGTGCCAGCAGCGACGGACAGCCGGGAAACGAGCAGTACTTC.

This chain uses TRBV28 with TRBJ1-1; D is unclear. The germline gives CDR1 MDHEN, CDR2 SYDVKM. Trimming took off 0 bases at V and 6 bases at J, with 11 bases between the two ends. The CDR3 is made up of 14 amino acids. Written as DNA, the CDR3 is TGTGCCAGCAGTTTATGGGGCTCTTCTTCTGAAGCTTTCTTT. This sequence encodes CASSLWGSSSEAFF.